The clone carrying this TCR beta chain turned up a few times. The antigen remains unidentified. The read terminates 3 residues before the CDR3 end, so the remaining end is supplied by the germline J gene. Equal genomic DNA amounts from CVID and control samples were sequenced. Clones were sequenced by immunoSEQ multiplex PCR, and TCRdb holds only the in-frame ones, with some missing. The sample presents over 15,000 clones, none singletons. Aged about 8 to 64 years, CVID subjects averaged about 40 years old. The ends lost 5 bases at V and 3 bases at J; junction bases unmatched: 1. CDR3 length: 14 amino acids. Germline V CDR1 and CDR2: SGHVS, FNYEAQ. This sample was included in a study of T cell clonality in common variable immunodeficiency. General observations from the study: CVID subjects had higher TCRbeta clonality than healthy controls, most marked in about a third. Common variable immunodeficiency TCR beta sequences reportedly had fewer deletions and N-nucleotide insertions.

Sequencing was carried out using peripheral blood mononuclear cells. The rearrangement uses TRBV7-6 and TRBJ2-3; TRBD1 matches 11 bases. The TCR was taken from a human donor with common variable immunodeficiency. Here the CDR3 reads CASSGQGATDTQYF. The part of the CDR3 DNA that was read is TGTGCCAGCAGCGGACAGGGGGCGACAGATACG.